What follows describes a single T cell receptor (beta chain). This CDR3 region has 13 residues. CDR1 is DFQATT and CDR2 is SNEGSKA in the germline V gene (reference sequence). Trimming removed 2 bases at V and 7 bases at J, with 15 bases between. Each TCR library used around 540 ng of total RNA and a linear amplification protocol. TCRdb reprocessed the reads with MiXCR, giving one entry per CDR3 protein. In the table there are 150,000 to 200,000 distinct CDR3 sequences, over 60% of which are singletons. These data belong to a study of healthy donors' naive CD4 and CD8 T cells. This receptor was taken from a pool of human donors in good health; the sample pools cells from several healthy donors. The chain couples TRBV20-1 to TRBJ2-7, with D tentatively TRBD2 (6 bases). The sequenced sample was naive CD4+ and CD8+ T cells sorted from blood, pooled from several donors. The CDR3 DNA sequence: TGCAGTGCTAGAAGGGGCATGGGGAGGGAGCAGTACTTC. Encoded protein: CSARRGMGREQYF.